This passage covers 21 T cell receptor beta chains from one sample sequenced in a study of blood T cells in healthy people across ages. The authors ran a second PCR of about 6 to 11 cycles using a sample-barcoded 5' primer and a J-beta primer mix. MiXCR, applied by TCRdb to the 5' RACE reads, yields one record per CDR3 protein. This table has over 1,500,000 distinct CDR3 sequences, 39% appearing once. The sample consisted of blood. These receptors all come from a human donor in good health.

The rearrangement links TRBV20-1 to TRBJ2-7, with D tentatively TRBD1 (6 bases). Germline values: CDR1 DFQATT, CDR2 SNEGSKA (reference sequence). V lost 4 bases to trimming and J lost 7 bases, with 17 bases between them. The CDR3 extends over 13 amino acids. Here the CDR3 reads CSAKGGISNEQYF. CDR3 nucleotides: TGCAGTGCTAAAGGGGGAATTTCAAATGAGCAGTACTTC.

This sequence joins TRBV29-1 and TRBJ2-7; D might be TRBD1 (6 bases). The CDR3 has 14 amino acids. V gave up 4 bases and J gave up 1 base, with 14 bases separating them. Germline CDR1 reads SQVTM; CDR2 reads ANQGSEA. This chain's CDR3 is CSVVQGFSSYEQYF. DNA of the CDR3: TGCAGCGTTGTTCAGGGGTTCAGTTCCTACGAGCAGTACTTC.

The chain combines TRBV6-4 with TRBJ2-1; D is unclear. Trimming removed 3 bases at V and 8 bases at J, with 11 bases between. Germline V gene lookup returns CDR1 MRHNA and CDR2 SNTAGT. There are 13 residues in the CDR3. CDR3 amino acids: CASSEKPKDEQFF. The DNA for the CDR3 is TGTGCCAGCAGTGAAAAACCGAAAGATGAGCAGTTCTTC.

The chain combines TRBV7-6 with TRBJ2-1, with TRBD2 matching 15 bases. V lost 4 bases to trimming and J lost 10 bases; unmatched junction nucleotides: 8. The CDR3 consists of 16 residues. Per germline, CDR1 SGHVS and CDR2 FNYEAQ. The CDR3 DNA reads TGTGCCAGCAGCTCACGGACTAGCGGGGGGGCAGGGGAGCAGTTCTTC. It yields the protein CASSSRTSGGAGEQFF.

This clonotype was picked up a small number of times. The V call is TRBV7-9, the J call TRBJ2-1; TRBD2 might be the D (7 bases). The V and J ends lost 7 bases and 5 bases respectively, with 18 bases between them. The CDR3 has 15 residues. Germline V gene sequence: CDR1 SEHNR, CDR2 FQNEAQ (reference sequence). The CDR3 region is CASILRGGIHNEQFF. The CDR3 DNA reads TGTGCCAGCATCCTAAGGGGGGGAATACACAATGAGCAGTTCTTC.

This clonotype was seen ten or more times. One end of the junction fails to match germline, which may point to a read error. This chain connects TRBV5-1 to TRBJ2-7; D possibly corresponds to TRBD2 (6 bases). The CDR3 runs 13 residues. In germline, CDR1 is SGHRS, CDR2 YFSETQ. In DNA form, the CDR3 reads TGTGCCAGCAGCTTAGCCGGGAGCTACGAGCAGTACTTC. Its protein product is CASSLAGSYEQYF. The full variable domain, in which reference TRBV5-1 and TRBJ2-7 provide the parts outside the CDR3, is KAGVTQTPRYLIKTRGQQVTLSCSPISGHRSVSWYQQTPGQGLQFLFEYFSETQRNKGNFPGRFSGRQFSNSRSEMNVSTLELGDSALYLCASSLAGSYEQYFGPGTRLTVT.

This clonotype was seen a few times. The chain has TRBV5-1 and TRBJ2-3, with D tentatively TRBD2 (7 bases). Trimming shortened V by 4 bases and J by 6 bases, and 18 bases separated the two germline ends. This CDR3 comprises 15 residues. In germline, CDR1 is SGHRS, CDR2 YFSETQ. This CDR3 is CASSPGAGAVDTQYF. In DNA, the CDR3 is TGCGCCAGCAGCCCGGGGGCGGGGGCTGTGGATACGCAGTATTTT. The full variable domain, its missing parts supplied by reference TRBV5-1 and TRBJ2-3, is KAGVTQTPRYLIKTRGQQVTLSCSPISGHRSVSWYQQTPGQGLQFLFEYFSETQRNKGNFPGRFSGRQFSNSRSEMNVSTLELGDSALYLCASSPGAGAVDTQYFGPGTRLTVL.

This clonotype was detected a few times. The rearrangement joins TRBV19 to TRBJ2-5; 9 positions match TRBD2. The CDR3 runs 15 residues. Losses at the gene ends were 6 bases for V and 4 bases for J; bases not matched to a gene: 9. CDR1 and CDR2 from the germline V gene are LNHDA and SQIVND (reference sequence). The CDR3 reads CASRDFRTSVETQYF. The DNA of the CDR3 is TGTGCCAGTAGGGATTTCCGGACTAGCGTAGAGACCCAGTACTTC.

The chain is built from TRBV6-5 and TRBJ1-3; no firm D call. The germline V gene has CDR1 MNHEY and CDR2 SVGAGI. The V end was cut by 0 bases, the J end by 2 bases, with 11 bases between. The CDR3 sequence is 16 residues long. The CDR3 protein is CASSYSTGVPGNTIYF. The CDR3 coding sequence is TGTGCCAGCAGTTACTCGACCGGGGTACCTGGAAACACCATATATTTT.

The CDR3 DNA reads TGTGCCAGCAGCTTACCTCGAGGTACAGGTACAGATACGCAGTATTTT. Residues: CASSLPRGTGTDTQYF. The chain joins TRBV7-9 to TRBJ2-3; weak D call: TRBD1 (5 bases). From germline, CDR1 is SEHNR and CDR2 FQNEAQ (reference sequence). The germline V and J ends were trimmed by 2 bases and 3 bases, with 15 bases remaining between them. This CDR3 has 16 residues.

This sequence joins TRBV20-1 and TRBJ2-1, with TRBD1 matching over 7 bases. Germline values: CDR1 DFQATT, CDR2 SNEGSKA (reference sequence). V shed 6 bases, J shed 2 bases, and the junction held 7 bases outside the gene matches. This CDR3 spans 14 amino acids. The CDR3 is CSAADRFTYNEQFF. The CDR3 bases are TGCAGTGCGGCGGACAGGTTTACCTACAATGAGCAGTTCTTC.

In DNA, the CDR3 is TGCAGTGCTAGTAGTTTAGCGGGGATGAATGAGCAGTTCTTC. Amino acids: CSASSLAGMNEQFF. The V gene is TRBV20-1, the J gene TRBJ2-1, with 8 bases that match TRBD2. CDR3 size: 14 residues. The germline V gene has CDR1 DFQATT and CDR2 SNEGSKA (reference sequence). J was trimmed by 7 bases and V by 3 bases; bases with no gene match: 8.

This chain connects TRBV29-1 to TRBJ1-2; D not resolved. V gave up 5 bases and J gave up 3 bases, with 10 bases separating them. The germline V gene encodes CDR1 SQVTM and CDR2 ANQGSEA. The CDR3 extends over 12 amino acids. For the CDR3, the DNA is TGCAGCGTTCAACTGAGCGACTATGGCTACACCTTC. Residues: CSVQLSDYGYTF.

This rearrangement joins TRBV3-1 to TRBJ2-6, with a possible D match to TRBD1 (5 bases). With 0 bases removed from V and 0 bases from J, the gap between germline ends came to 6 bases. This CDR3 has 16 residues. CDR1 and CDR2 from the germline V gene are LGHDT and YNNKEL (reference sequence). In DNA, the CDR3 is TGTGCCAGCAGCCAAGAGACAGCCTCTGGGGCCAACGTCCTGACTTTC. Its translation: CASSQETASGANVLTF. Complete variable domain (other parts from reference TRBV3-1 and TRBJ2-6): DTAVSQTPKYLVTQMGNDKSIKCEQNLGHDTMYWYKQDSKKFLKIMFSYNNKELIINETVPNRFSPKSPDKAHLNLHINSLELGDSAVYFCASSQETASGANVLTFGAGSRLTVL.

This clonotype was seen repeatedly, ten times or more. Here the CDR3 reads CASSSDRGKNIQYF. CDR3 coding DNA: TGTGCCAGCAGCTCCGACAGGGGAAAAAACATTCAGTACTTC. The chain has TRBV7-9 and TRBJ2-4; TRBD1 aligns across 8 bases. This CDR3 comprises 14 residues. Germline loops: CDR1 SEHNR, CDR2 FQNEAQ (reference sequence). Unmatched junction bases numbered 3, after V lost 4 bases and J lost 4 bases.

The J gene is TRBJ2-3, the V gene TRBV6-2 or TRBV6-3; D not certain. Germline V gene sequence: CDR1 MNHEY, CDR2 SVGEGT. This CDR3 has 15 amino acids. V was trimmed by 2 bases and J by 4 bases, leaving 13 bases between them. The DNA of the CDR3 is TGTGCCAGCAGTTACACCGCAGACTGGGCAGATACGCAGTATTTT. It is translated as CASSYTADWADTQYF.

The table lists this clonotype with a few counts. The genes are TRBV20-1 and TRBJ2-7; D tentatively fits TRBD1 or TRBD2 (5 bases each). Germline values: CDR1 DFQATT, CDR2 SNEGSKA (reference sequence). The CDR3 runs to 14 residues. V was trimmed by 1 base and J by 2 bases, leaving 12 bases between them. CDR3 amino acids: CSARVGTGTYEQYF. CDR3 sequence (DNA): TGCAGTGCTAGAGTAGGGACCGGTACCTACGAGCAGTACTTC.

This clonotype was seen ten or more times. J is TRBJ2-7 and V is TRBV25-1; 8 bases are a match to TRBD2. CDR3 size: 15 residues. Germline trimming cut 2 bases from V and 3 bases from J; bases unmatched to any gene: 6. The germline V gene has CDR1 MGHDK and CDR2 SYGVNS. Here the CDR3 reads CASSEGSGGFYEQYF. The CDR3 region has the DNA TGTGCCAGCAGTGAAGGGAGCGGGGGATTCTACGAGCAGTACTTC.

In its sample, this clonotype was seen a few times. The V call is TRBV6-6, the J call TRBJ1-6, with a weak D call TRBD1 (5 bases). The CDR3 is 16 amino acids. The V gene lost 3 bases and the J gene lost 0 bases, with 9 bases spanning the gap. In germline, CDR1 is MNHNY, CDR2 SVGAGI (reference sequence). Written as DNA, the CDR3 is TGTGCCAGCAGTTATGGGGGTAGCTCCTATAATTCACCCCTCCACTTT. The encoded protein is CASSYGGSSYNSPLHF.

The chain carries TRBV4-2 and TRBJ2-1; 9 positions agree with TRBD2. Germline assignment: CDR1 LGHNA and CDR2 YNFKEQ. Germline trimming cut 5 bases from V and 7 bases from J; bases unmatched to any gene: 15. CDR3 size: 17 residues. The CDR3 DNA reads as TGTGCCAGCAGCAGACAACAAGGCGGGGGGGCGCGTAATGAGCAGTTCTTC. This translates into CASSRQQGGGARNEQFF.

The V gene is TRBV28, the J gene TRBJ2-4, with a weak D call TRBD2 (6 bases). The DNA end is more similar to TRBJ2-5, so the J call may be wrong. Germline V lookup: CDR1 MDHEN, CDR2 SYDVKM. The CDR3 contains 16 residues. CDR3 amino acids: CASSSSVNGGGETQYF. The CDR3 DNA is TGTGCCAGCAGTTCTTCAGTGAACGGGGGAGGAGAGACCCAGTACTTC.